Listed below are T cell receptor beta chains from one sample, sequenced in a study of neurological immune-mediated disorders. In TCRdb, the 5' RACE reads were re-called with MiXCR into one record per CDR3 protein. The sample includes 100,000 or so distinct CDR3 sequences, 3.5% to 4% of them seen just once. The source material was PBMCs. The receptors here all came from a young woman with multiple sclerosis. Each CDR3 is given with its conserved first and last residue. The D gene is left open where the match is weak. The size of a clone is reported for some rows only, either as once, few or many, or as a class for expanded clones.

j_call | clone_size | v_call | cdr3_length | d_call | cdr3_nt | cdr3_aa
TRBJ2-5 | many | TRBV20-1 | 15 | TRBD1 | TGCAGTGCTAGTCGCGTGACAGGGGTGAGGGAGACCCAGTACTTC | CSASRVTGVRETQYF
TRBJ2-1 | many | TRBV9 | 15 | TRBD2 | TGTGCCAGCAGCGAATCGGGACTAGCGGTTAATGAGCAGTTCTTC | CASSESGLAVNEQFF
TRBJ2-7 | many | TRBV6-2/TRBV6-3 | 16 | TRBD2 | TGTGCCAGCAGTTATGGACTAGCGGGAGGTTACTACGAGCAGTACTTC | CASSYGLAGGYYEQYF
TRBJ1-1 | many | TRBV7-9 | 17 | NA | TGTGCCAGCAGCCTAGGGGAGGTAGGAGGGGCGGTCACTGAAGCTTTCTTT | CASSLGEVGGAVTEAFF
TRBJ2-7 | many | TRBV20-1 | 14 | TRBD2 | TGCAGTGCTCCCCGCCTAGCGGGAGCACGCGAGCAGTACTTC | CSAPRLAGAREQYF
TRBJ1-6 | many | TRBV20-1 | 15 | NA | TGCAGTGCTAGAGATTGGGGGGGGGGTGAGTCACCCCTCCACTTT | CSARDWGGGESPLHF
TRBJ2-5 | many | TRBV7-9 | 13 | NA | TGTGCCAGCGCGACACGTGACCAAGAGACCCAGTACTTC | CASATRDQETQYF
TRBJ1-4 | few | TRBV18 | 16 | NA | TGTGCCAGCTCACCAATCCAGGGGCTGTCTAATGAAAAACTGTTTTTT | CASSPIQGLSNEKLFF
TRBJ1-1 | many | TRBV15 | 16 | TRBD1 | TGTGCCACCAGCAGAGATCAGAGGGGGCCGGGCACTGAAGCTTTCTTT | CATSRDQRGPGTEAFF
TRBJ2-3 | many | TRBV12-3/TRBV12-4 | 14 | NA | TGTGCCAGCAGTTACCTTAGGGGCACAGATACGCAGTATTTT | CASSYLRGTDTQYF
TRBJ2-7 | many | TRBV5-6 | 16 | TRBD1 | TGTGCCAGCAGCCGGAAGCTGACAGGGGGCTCCTACGAGCAGTACTTC | CASSRKLTGGSYEQYF
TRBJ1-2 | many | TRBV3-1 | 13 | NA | TGTGCCAGCAGCCAAGCAGACCCCTATGGCTACACCTTC | CASSQADPYGYTF
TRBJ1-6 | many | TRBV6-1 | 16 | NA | TGTGCCAGCAGTGGGGCGGACATGATTGGCAATTCACCCCTCCACTTT | CASSGADMIGNSPLHF
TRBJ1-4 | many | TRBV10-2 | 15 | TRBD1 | TGCGCCCCAACCCGGGACAGGGGGGTTTGGGAAAAACTGTTTTTT | CAPTRDRGVWEKLFF
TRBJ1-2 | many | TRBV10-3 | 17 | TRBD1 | TGTGCCATCAGTAAGGGGACAGGCTTCCAACCGTTCTATGGCTACACCTTC | CAISKGTGFQPFYGYTF
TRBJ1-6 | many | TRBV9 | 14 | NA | TGTGCCAGCAGCCCCTCCCGGGAGACATCACCCCTCCACTTT | CASSPSRETSPLHF
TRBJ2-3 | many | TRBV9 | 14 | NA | TGTGCCAGCAGCCCCCGGCCAAGCACAGATACGCAGTATTTT | CASSPRPSTDTQYF
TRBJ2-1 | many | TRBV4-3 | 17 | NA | TGCGCCAGCAGCCAAGCCCTCAGGGGTTCCGTCTACAATGAGCAGTTCTTC | CASSQALRGSVYNEQFF
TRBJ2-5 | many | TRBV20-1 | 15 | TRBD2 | TGCAGTGCTCGAACTAGCGGGGGTGGTCGAGAGACCCAGTACTTC | CSARTSGGGRETQYF
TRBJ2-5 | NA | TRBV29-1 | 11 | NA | TGCAGCGTTGTGGCAGGACAGACCCAGTACTTC | CSVVAGQTQYF
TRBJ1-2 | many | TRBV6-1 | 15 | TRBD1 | TGTGCCAGCAAGGGGGACAGGGGAAGATTGTATGGCTACACCTTC | CASKGDRGRLYGYTF
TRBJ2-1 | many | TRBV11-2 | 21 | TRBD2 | TGTGCCAGCAGCTTACCTGGACGGGGACTAGCGGGGGGCCAATACTACAATGAGCAGTTCTTC | CASSLPGRGLAGGQYYNEQFF
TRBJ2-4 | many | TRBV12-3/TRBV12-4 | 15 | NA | TGTGCCAGCAGTCCCACAGGGATAGCCAAAAACATTCAGTACTTC | CASSPTGIAKNIQYF
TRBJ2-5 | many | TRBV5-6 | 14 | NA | TGTGCCAGCAGCTTGGGGCTTGATATGGAGACCCAGTACTTC | CASSLGLDMETQYF
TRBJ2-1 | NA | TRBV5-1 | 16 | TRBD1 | TGCGCCAGCAGCTTGGCCTGGACAGGGAAATCTGTCGAGCAGTTCTTC | CASSLAWTGKSVEQFF
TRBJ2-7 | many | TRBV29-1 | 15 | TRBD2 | TGCAGCGTTGAGAATAGCGGGAGGCATGGGTACGAGCAGTACTTC | CSVENSGRHGYEQYF
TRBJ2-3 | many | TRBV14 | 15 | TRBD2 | TGTGCCAGCAGCCAATTCCTAGCGGAGCCGGATACGCAGTATTTT | CASSQFLAEPDTQYF
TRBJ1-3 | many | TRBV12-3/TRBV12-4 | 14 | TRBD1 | TGTGCCAGCAGTTCCGACAGGGGTGGAAACACCATATATTTT | CASSSDRGGNTIYF
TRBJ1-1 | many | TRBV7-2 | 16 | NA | TGTGCCAGCAGCTTATCAGGGGTGGGCTGGAACGCTGAAGCTTTCTTT | CASSLSGVGWNAEAFF
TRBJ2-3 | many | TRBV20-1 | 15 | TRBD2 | TGCAGTGCTTACCGACTAGCGGGAGGAAGAGATACGCAGTATTTT | CSAYRLAGGRDTQYF
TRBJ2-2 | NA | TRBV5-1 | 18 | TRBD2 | TGCGCCAGCAGCTTTATTGGACTAGCGAGATCGAACACCGGGGAGCTGTTTTTT | CASSFIGLARSNTGELFF